These 10 T cell receptor beta chains were sequenced from one sample in a study of radiation and T cells in renal cell carcinoma. This table comes from immunoSEQ multiplex PCR, and its TCRdb copy is limited to in-frame clones, with some not included. Among roughly 64,000 clones listed, around 80% were seen once. Time point noted: blood 4 weeks post-SBRT, at nephrectomy. As to treatment: 15 Gy SBRT to primary tumor, nephrectomy 4 weeks later. Sequences were derived from blood, sampled from a patient whose treatment included radiotherapy and nephrectomy. These receptors came from a man between 60 and 70 years old with renal cell carcinoma.

This clone was recorded a few times. The chain joins TRBV7-9 to TRBJ1-2; D possibly corresponds to TRBD1 (6 bases). V lost 1 base and J lost 2, with 8 bases in between. Germline loops: CDR1 SEHNR, CDR2 FQNEAQ (reference sequence). This CDR3 has 14 amino acids. For the CDR3, the DNA is TGTGCCAGCAGCTTAGGGGGGGCCAACTATGGCTACACCTTC. Residues: CASSLGGANYGYTF.

This sequence joins TRBV11-2 and TRBJ1-5, with a possible D match to TRBD1 (5 bases). CDR1 is SGHAT and CDR2 is FQNNGV in the germline V gene. This CDR3 region has 16 residues. V was clipped by 4 bases and J by 2 bases, with 15 bases between them. The CDR3 bases are TGTGCCAGCAGCTCTGGACTGGGGGGACGCAATCAGCCCCAGCATTTT. It is translated as CASSSGLGGRNQPQHF.

Only one count was recorded for this clone. The chain recombines TRBV15 with TRBJ2-6; D is unresolved. Looked up from germline, CDR1 is LNHNV and CDR2 is YYDKDF (reference sequence). V was trimmed by 6 bases and J by 0 bases, leaving 12 bases between them. This CDR3 has 16 amino acids. This CDR3 is CATSKPGDSGANVLTF. The CDR3 DNA follows: TGTGCCACCAGTAAGCCCGGAGACTCTGGGGCCAACGTCCTGACTTTC.

The chain carries TRBV5-6 and TRBJ2-1; D unresolved. V lost 1 base and J 2 bases, leaving 10 bases between the germline ends. The CDR3 runs to 15 residues. Germline CDR1 reads SGHDT; CDR2 reads YYEEEE. CDR3 coding DNA: TGTGCCAGCAGCTTGTCACCCAATACCTACAATGAGCAGTTCTTC. This gives the protein CASSLSPNTYNEQFF.

The J gene is TRBJ1-3, the V gene TRBV2; no clear D. The V and J ends lost 5 bases and 0 bases respectively, with 17 bases between them. This CDR3 comprises 17 residues. Germline V gene sequence: CDR1 SNHLY, CDR2 FYNNEI. CDR3 in DNA: TGTGCCAGCAGTCCTCCCACGGTGGTTCTCTCTGGAAACACCATATATTTT. It translates to CASSPPTVVLSGNTIYF. The complete variable domain, with remaining parts taken from reference TRBV2 and TRBJ1-3, reads EPEVTQTPSHQVTQMGQEVILRCVPISNHLYFYWYRQILGQKVEFLVSFYNNEISEKSEIFDDQFSVERPDGSNFTLKIRSTKLEDSAMYFCASSPPTVVLSGNTIYFGEGSWLTVV.

The chain employs TRBV7-2 and TRBJ2-5; 8 positions match TRBD2. The junction had 8 bases not matched to a gene; V was cut back by 3 bases and J by 5 bases. Germline values: CDR1 SGHTA, CDR2 FQGNSA. CDR3 length: 15 amino acids. The CDR3 DNA reads TGTGCCAGCAGCTTTTCCGGGGGGGCCGGTGAGACCCAGTACTTC. Its translation: CASSFSGGAGETQYF. The full variable domain, rest sourced from reference TRBV7-2 and TRBJ2-5, is GAGVSQSPSNKVTEKGKDVELRCDPISGHTALYWYRQSLGQGLEFLIYFQGNSAPDKSGLPSDRFSAERTGGSVSTLTIQRTQQEDSAVYLCASSFSGGAGETQYFGPGTRLLVL.

This clone was observed many times. The chain uses TRBV19 and TRBJ2-2; D gene unclear. CDR1 and CDR2 from the germline V gene are LNHDA and SQIVND (reference sequence). This CDR3 spans 15 amino acids. Trimming removed 5 bases from V and 7 bases from J, with 17 bases in between. The CDR3 sequence is CASSLSRSSRGELFF. The CDR3 DNA sequence: TGTGCCAGTAGTCTAAGTCGTTCGTCCCGCGGGGAGCTGTTTTTT.

A note on this clone: Other nucleotide sequences from this sample produce the same CDR3. The genes are TRBV7-9 and TRBJ2-7; TRBD2 is a possible D gene (5 bases). V was cut by 5 bases and J by 0 bases, with 8 bases left in between. The CDR3 length is 13 residues. CDR1 is SEHNR and CDR2 is FQNEAQ in the germline V gene (reference sequence). CDR3 loop: CASSPAGSYEQYV. CDR3 DNA sequence: TGTGCCAGCAGCCCTGCGGGCTCCTACGAGCAGTACGTC.

V is TRBV5-1 and J is TRBJ2-5; the D is unclear. The CDR3 totals 12 residues. Germline V lookup: CDR1 SGHRS, CDR2 YFSETQ. V lost 4 bases and J lost 5, with 9 bases in between. DNA of the CDR3: TGCGCCAGCAGCGCAGCCCGGGAGACCCAGTACTTC. Protein: CASSAARETQYF.

This clone has more than one count but fewer than ten. This chain connects TRBV9 to TRBJ1-5, with a possible D match to TRBD1 (6 bases). Germline loops: CDR1 SGDLS, CDR2 YYNGEE. The V end lost 4 bases, the J end lost 0 bases, and 11 bases lay between the germline ends. The CDR3 runs 15 residues. For the CDR3, the DNA is TGTGCCAGCAGCCGAGGGGGGAATAGCAATCAGCCCCAGCATTTT. Protein product: CASSRGGNSNQPQHF.